What follows describes a single T cell receptor (beta chain). Antigen: not known. The data derive from a study of OX40 agonist ivuxolimab in advanced cancers. Study observations and caveats: Determination of antigen specificity was not performed for the expanded peripheral T cells.

The CDR3 spans 14 residues. V lost 4 bases to trimming and J lost 2 bases; unmatched junction nucleotides: 4. Germline CDR1 reads LNHDA; CDR2 reads SQIVND (reference sequence). Enrollment shut out patients with autoimmune disease history or systemic immunosuppression. Repertoires were generated with immunoSEQ multiplex PCR, while TCRdb's copy carries only in-frame clones and drops some. The sample shows under 50,000 clones, around 79% of them seen only once. The rearrangement uses TRBV19 and TRBJ2-7, with 8 positions matching TRBD1. This material consisted of CD4+ or CD8+ T cells sorted from blood, taken in a trial of the OX40 agonist ivuxolimab. The TCR originated in an adult with an advanced solid tumor such as melanoma, head and neck, liver or kidney cancer. CDR3 nucleotide sequence: TGTGCCAGTAGTAGGACAGGGTATCCCTACGAGCAGTACTTC. Translation gives CASSRTGYPYEQYF.